Below, 9 T cell receptor beta chains from the same sample are listed, as sequenced in a study of blood T cells in healthy people across ages. Combining a sample-barcoded 5' primer with a J-beta primer mix, a second PCR ran for about 7 to 11 cycles. MiXCR, run by TCRdb on the 5' RACE reads, gives a single entry per CDR3 protein. The profile shows some 1 million distinct CDR3 sequences, less than 50% of them singletons. Sequences were obtained from blood. The origin of the receptors is a woman aged 60 to 75 in good health.

This clonotype was seen more than once but under ten times. The V call is TRBV6-5, the J call TRBJ2-7, with TRBD2 identical over 8 bases. This CDR3 comprises 17 residues. In germline, CDR1 is MNHEY, CDR2 SVGAGI. V shed 0 bases, J shed 5 bases, and the junction held 12 bases outside the gene matches. CDR3 coding DNA: TGTGCCAGCAGTTACTCGATCAGCGGGAGTGGAGGGAACGAGCAGTACTTC. This encodes CASSYSISGSGGNEQYF.

This chain links TRBV27 with TRBJ2-2; 12 bases are a match to TRBD2. Germline CDR1 is MNHEY and CDR2 is SMNVEV (reference sequence). The CDR3 spans 17 residues. After removal of 2 bases from V and 7 bases from J, the junction contained 8 bases not matched to a gene. The CDR3 is CASSLRPTSGRVGELFF. The CDR3 region has the DNA TGTGCCAGCAGTTTACGCCCGACTAGCGGGAGAGTCGGGGAGCTGTTTTTT.

The V gene is TRBV11-2, the J gene TRBJ2-3, with D possibly TRBD1 on 6 matching bases. Germline V gene data show CDR1 as SGHAT and CDR2 as FQNNGV. This CDR3 is 15 amino acids long. V lost 1 base to trimming and J lost 4 bases, with 12 bases between them. The CDR3 here is CASSLGQAYADTQYF. The CDR3 DNA reads as TGTGCCAGCAGCTTAGGACAGGCATACGCAGATACGCAGTATTTT. The variable domain in full, completed from reference TRBV11-2 and TRBJ2-3, reads EAGVAQSPRYKIIEKRQSVAFWCNPISGHATLYWYQQILGQGPKLLIQFQNNGVVDDSQLPKDRFSAERLKGVDSTLKIQPAKLEDSAVYLCASSLGQAYADTQYFGPGTRLTVL.

The CDR3 loop is CSVGRVSSGNTIYF. DNA of the CDR3: TGCAGCGTTGGACGGGTCTCCTCTGGAAACACCATATATTTT. The chain is built from TRBV29-1 and TRBJ1-3; D not resolved. This CDR3 contains 14 residues. CDR1 is SQVTM, CDR2 ANQGSEA, per germline. V lost 4 bases to trimming and J lost 0 bases, with 10 bases between them.

The chain carries TRBV29-1 and TRBJ2-6; tentative D call: TRBD2 (5 bases). Germline V gene sequence: CDR1 SQVTM, CDR2 ANQGSEA. The CDR3 has 14 amino acids. Between the trimmed V and J ends, which lost 4 bases and 0 bases, there was a span of 7 bases. The DNA for the CDR3 is TGCAGCGTTGTAGCGCACTCTGGGGCCAACGTCCTGACTTTC. It specifies CSVVAHSGANVLTF.

The chain employs TRBV9 and TRBJ1-4, with D tentatively TRBD1 (5 bases). The V gene's germline CDR1 is SGDLS and CDR2 YYNGEE. V dropped 0 bases and J dropped 4 bases, with 10 bases sitting between them. The CDR3 has 15 amino acids. DNA of the CDR3: TGTGCCAGCAGCGTAGATTCCAGGGATAATGAAAAACTGTTTTTT. Translated: CASSVDSRDNEKLFF.

The chain employs TRBV19 and TRBJ1-2; D is unresolved. Germline V lookup: CDR1 LNHDA, CDR2 SQIVND (reference sequence). The CDR3 is 13 amino acids. Trimming stripped 4 bases from V and 3 bases from J, with 9 bases between. CDR3 region: CASSTLGDYGYTF. The CDR3 nucleotides read TGTGCCAGTAGTACCCTTGGGGACTATGGCTACACCTTC.

The chain carries TRBV4-1 and TRBJ2-3, with 12 bases aligning to TRBD2. Germline assignment: CDR1 MGHRA and CDR2 YSYEKL. J was trimmed by 0 bases and V by 2 bases; bases with no gene match: 15. The CDR3 consists of 21 residues. The CDR3 here is CASSQPRLSASGGGSTDTQYF. DNA of the CDR3: TGCGCCAGCAGCCAACCGAGGTTGAGTGCTAGCGGGGGGGGTAGCACAGATACGCAGTATTTT.

This clonotype was seen repeatedly, ten times or more. V is TRBV29-1 and J is TRBJ2-7, with a weak D call TRBD1 (5 bases). V lost 6 bases and J 2 bases, leaving 11 bases between the germline ends. Germline CDR1 reads SQVTM; CDR2 reads ANQGSEA. The CDR3 extends over 12 amino acids. The CDR3 spells CSVDDSAYEQYF. CDR3 bases: TGCAGCGTCGACGACAGCGCCTACGAGCAGTACTTC.